A selection of T cell receptor beta chains follows, all from one sample in a study of blood T cells in healthy people across ages. TCRdb re-derived calls from the 5' RACE reads in MiXCR, one entry per CDR3 protein. The sample shows some 1.6 million distinct CDR3 sequences, roughly 30% of them seen only once. Sequences were obtained from blood. The receptors shown here come from a woman between 25 and 40 years old in good health. The CDR3 runs from the conserved cysteine through the conserved F or W. The D gene is left open where the match is weak. For some rows the clone size is stated as once, few or many, or as a class when expanded; others skip it.

CDR3 protein: CASSLAWDRGQDGYTF
CDR3 DNA: TGTGCCAGCAGCTTAGCGTGGGACAGGGGGCAGGATGGCTACACCTTC
clone size: many
J gene: TRBJ1-2
V gene: TRBV7-9
CDR3 length: 16
D gene: TRBD1

CDR3 protein: CASSSLAMSTYEQYF
CDR3 DNA: TGTGCCAGTAGTAGTCTCGCTATGTCTACCTACGAGCAGTACTTC
clone size: NA
J gene: TRBJ2-7
V gene: TRBV19
CDR3 length: 15
D gene: NA

CDR3 protein: CASSLPGQGPKNIQYF
CDR3 DNA: TGTGCCAGCAGCCTACCGGGACAGGGTCCCAAAAACATTCAGTACTTC
clone size: once
J gene: TRBJ2-4
V gene: TRBV5-4
CDR3 length: 16
D gene: TRBD1

CDR3 protein: CASSRGPKGGNEQFF
CDR3 DNA: TGTGCCAGCAGTCGAGGGCCCAAAGGTGGCAATGAGCAGTTCTTC
clone size: NA
J gene: TRBJ2-1
V gene: TRBV2
CDR3 length: 15
D gene: NA

CDR3 protein: CAIAGGGGTEAFF
CDR3 DNA: TGTGCCATCGCAGGGGGCGGCGGCACTGAAGCTTTCTTT
clone size: NA
J gene: TRBJ1-1
V gene: TRBV28
CDR3 length: 13
D gene: TRBD1

CDR3 protein: CASSSYRTDTQYF
CDR3 DNA: TGTGCCAGCAGCTCGTACCGCACAGATACGCAGTATTTT
clone size: many
J gene: TRBJ2-3
V gene: TRBV7-7
CDR3 length: 13
D gene: NA

CDR3 protein: CSVEDEPEPEKLFF
CDR3 DNA: TGCAGCGTTGAAGATGAGCCAGAACCTGAAAAACTGTTTTTT
clone size: NA
J gene: TRBJ1-4
V gene: TRBV29-1
CDR3 length: 14
D gene: NA

CDR3 protein: CASSLDRGSDEQFF
CDR3 DNA: TGTGCCAGCAGTTTGGACAGGGGCAGCGATGAGCAGTTCTTC
clone size: NA
J gene: TRBJ2-1
V gene: TRBV27
CDR3 length: 14
D gene: TRBD1

CDR3 protein: CASSQGLPYEQYF
CDR3 DNA: TGTGCCAGCAGCCAGGGACTGCCCTACGAGCAGTACTTC
clone size: medium-sized
J gene: TRBJ2-7
V gene: TRBV12-3/TRBV12-4
CDR3 length: 13
D gene: NA

CDR3 protein: CASSGRGSEQETQYF
CDR3 DNA: TGTGCCAGCAGCGGTAGAGGGTCGGAACAAGAGACCCAGTACTTC
clone size: few
J gene: TRBJ2-5
V gene: TRBV9
CDR3 length: 15
D gene: NA

CDR3 protein: CASSDQRNYGYTF
CDR3 DNA: TGCGCCAGCAGTGACCAACGTAACTATGGCTACACCTTC
clone size: NA
J gene: TRBJ1-2
V gene: TRBV10-1
CDR3 length: 13
D gene: NA

CDR3 protein: CASSHPVVGAPNYGYTF
CDR3 DNA: TGTGCCAGCAGCCACCCCGTGGTGGGAGCGCCTAACTATGGCTACACCTTC
clone size: NA
J gene: TRBJ1-2
V gene: TRBV7-9
CDR3 length: 17
D gene: NA

CDR3 protein: CAIRLGQGNEQFF
CDR3 DNA: TGTGCCATCCGATTGGGACAGGGCAATGAGCAGTTCTTC
clone size: NA
J gene: TRBJ2-1
V gene: TRBV10-3
CDR3 length: 13
D gene: TRBD1

CDR3 protein: CASKEPGPDTQYF
CDR3 DNA: TGCGCCAGCAAGGAGCCGGGCCCAGATACGCAGTATTTT
clone size: many
J gene: TRBJ2-3
V gene: TRBV5-1
CDR3 length: 13
D gene: NA

CDR3 protein: CASSDASGDEQFF
CDR3 DNA: TGTGCCAGCAGTGACGCTAGCGGGGATGAGCAGTTCTTC
clone size: NA
J gene: TRBJ2-1
V gene: TRBV6-4
CDR3 length: 13
D gene: TRBD2

CDR3 protein: CASSQDTGHPGADTQYF
CDR3 DNA: TGTGCCAGCAGCCAAGATACAGGGCACCCCGGCGCAGATACGCAGTATTTT
clone size: NA
J gene: TRBJ2-3
V gene: TRBV4-2
CDR3 length: 17
D gene: NA

CDR3 protein: CASSWGEETPQYF
CDR3 DNA: TGTGCCAGCAGTTGGGGGGAGGAGACCCCGCAGTATTTT
clone size: few
J gene: TRBJ2-3
V gene: TRBV12-3/TRBV12-4
CDR3 length: 13
D gene: NA

CDR3 protein: CASSLRTGGYNEQFF
CDR3 DNA: TGTGCCAGCAGTTTAAGGACAGGGGGGTACAATGAGCAGTTCTTC
clone size: many
J gene: TRBJ2-1
V gene: TRBV12-3/TRBV12-4
CDR3 length: 15
D gene: TRBD1

CDR3 protein: CASTRDRSPTGELFF
CDR3 DNA: TGCGCCAGCACAAGGGACAGGTCCCCCACCGGGGAGCTGTTTTTT
clone size: few
J gene: TRBJ2-2
V gene: TRBV10-2
CDR3 length: 15
D gene: TRBD1

CDR3 protein: CASSLEEGARGDEQYF
CDR3 DNA: TGTGCCAGCAGCTTAGAGGAGGGGGCGAGGGGGGACGAGCAGTACTTC
clone size: NA
J gene: TRBJ2-7
V gene: TRBV7-8
CDR3 length: 16
D gene: NA

CDR3 protein: CASSQDGRDYGPSGTDTQYF
CDR3 DNA: TGTGCCAGCAGCCAAGATGGTCGCGATTACGGGCCATCTGGCACAGATACGCAGTATTTT
clone size: few
J gene: TRBJ2-3
V gene: TRBV4-2
CDR3 length: 20
D gene: NA

CDR3 protein: CASMRAGGRETQYF
CDR3 DNA: TGTGCCAGCATGCGAGCGGGGGGGCGTGAGACCCAGTACTTC
clone size: once
J gene: TRBJ2-5
V gene: TRBV6-1
CDR3 length: 14
D gene: TRBD2

CDR3 protein: CSARRPRTRGAYEQYF
CDR3 DNA: TGCAGTGCTAGAAGACCCCGGACAAGGGGCGCCTACGAGCAGTACTTC
clone size: NA
J gene: TRBJ2-7
V gene: TRBV20-1
CDR3 length: 16
D gene: NA

CDR3 protein: CASSYPASGSSFF
CDR3 DNA: TGTGCCAGCAGTTACCCGGCCTCAGGGAGCTCTTTCTTT
clone size: NA
J gene: TRBJ1-1
V gene: TRBV12-3/TRBV12-4
CDR3 length: 13
D gene: NA

CDR3 protein: CASRTTSGSGYTF
CDR3 DNA: TGTGCCAGCAGAACCACGTCGGGTTCGGGCTACACCTTC
clone size: NA
J gene: TRBJ1-2
V gene: TRBV6-1
CDR3 length: 13
D gene: NA

CDR3 protein: CASSLRREYNEQFF
CDR3 DNA: TGTGCCAGCAGTTTACGGCGGGAGTACAATGAGCAGTTCTTC
clone size: NA
J gene: TRBJ2-1
V gene: TRBV12-3/TRBV12-4
CDR3 length: 14
D gene: TRBD2

CDR3 protein: CASSPQSGANVLTF
CDR3 DNA: TGCGCCAGCAGCCCACAAAGTGGGGCCAACGTCCTGACTTTC
clone size: many
J gene: TRBJ2-6
V gene: TRBV4-1
CDR3 length: 14
D gene: NA

CDR3 protein: CASSLRQGFSYGYTF
CDR3 DNA: TGTGCCAGCAGCCTAAGGCAGGGATTCTCCTATGGCTACACCTTC
clone size: many
J gene: TRBJ1-2
V gene: TRBV28
CDR3 length: 15
D gene: NA

CDR3 protein: CASSLETGVNQPQHF
CDR3 DNA: TGCGCCAGCAGCTTGGAGACAGGGGTTAATCAGCCCCAGCATTTT
clone size: NA
J gene: TRBJ1-5
V gene: TRBV5-1
CDR3 length: 15
D gene: TRBD1

CDR3 protein: CASSLSTGANNSPLHF
CDR3 DNA: TGTGCCAGCAGTTTATCGACAGGGGCAAATAATTCACCCCTCCACTTT
clone size: NA
J gene: TRBJ1-6
V gene: TRBV27
CDR3 length: 16
D gene: TRBD1

CDR3 protein: CASSGQGDSYEQYF
CDR3 DNA: TGTGCCAGCAGCGGACAGGGCGATTCCTACGAGCAGTACTTC
clone size: NA
J gene: TRBJ2-7
V gene: TRBV2
CDR3 length: 14
D gene: TRBD1

CDR3 protein: CASSIFAGGVEQYF
CDR3 DNA: TGTGCCAGCTCTATTTTCGCTGGGGGGGTCGAGCAGTACTTC
clone size: NA
J gene: TRBJ2-7
V gene: TRBV2
CDR3 length: 14
D gene: TRBD2

CDR3 protein: CASSLFGGRETQYF
CDR3 DNA: TGTGCCAGCAGTCTTTTTGGGGGCCGAGAGACCCAGTACTTC
clone size: NA
J gene: TRBJ2-5
V gene: TRBV7-3
CDR3 length: 14
D gene: NA

CDR3 protein: CASSETRVQDTQYF
CDR3 DNA: TGTGCCAGCAGTGAAACCAGGGTTCAGGATACGCAGTATTTT
clone size: NA
J gene: TRBJ2-3
V gene: TRBV6-1
CDR3 length: 14
D gene: NA

CDR3 protein: CASSSGQPNSNQPQHF
CDR3 DNA: TGTGCCAGCAGCTCAGGACAGCCGAATAGCAATCAGCCCCAGCATTTT
clone size: once
J gene: TRBJ1-5
V gene: TRBV7-9
CDR3 length: 16
D gene: NA

CDR3 protein: CASSFTGGPYWTDTQYF
CDR3 DNA: TGTGCCAGCAGTTTCACTGGGGGACCTTATTGGACAGATACGCAGTATTTT
clone size: few
J gene: TRBJ2-3
V gene: TRBV12-3/TRBV12-4
CDR3 length: 17
D gene: NA

CDR3 protein: CSAREGRADATNEKLFF
CDR3 DNA: TGCAGTGCTAGAGAGGGCAGGGCTGATGCAACTAATGAAAAACTGTTTTTT
clone size: NA
J gene: TRBJ1-4
V gene: TRBV20-1
CDR3 length: 17
D gene: NA

CDR3 protein: CASSPRTSNVYGYTF
CDR3 DNA: TGTGCCAGCAGTCCTCGGACGTCGAACGTCTATGGCTACACCTTC
clone size: many
J gene: TRBJ1-2
V gene: TRBV6-6
CDR3 length: 15
D gene: NA

CDR3 protein: CATLGTRYGYTF
CDR3 DNA: TGTGCCACGTTGGGGACACGTTATGGCTACACCTTC
clone size: NA
J gene: TRBJ1-2
V gene: TRBV30
CDR3 length: 12
D gene: NA

CDR3 protein: CASSQEGELNTEAFF
CDR3 DNA: TGCGCCAGCAGCCAAGAAGGCGAGCTGAACACTGAAGCTTTCTTT
clone size: NA
J gene: TRBJ1-1
V gene: TRBV4-1
CDR3 length: 15
D gene: NA